These T cell receptor beta chains were read from a single sample in a study of T cell responses to AZD1222 COVID-19 vaccine. Clones were sequenced by immunoSEQ multiplex PCR, and TCRdb holds only the in-frame ones, with some missing. The sample holds 70,000 to 75,000 clones, nearly 90% seen once. The specimen comprised peripheral blood, sampled 28 days after the second AZD1222 dose. The receptors stem from an adult who received the AZD1222 COVID-19 vaccine. CDR3s include the opening cysteine and the closing phenylalanine or tryptophan. D genes are given only for firm matches. Some rows have no size entry. The others give once, few or many, or a class for an expanded clone.

TRBV6-5,-,-,TRBJ2-1,CASIYGIGEQFF,TGTGCCAGCATTTACGGAATTGGTGAGCAGTTCTTC
TRBV6-5,-,-,TRBJ1-2,CASSYSGDYGYTF,TGTGCCAGCAGTTATTCAGGGGACTATGGCTACACCTTC
TRBV12-3/TRBV12-4,-,-,TRBJ1-2,CASAPANYGYTF,TGTGCCAGCGCGCCAGCTAACTATGGCTACACCTTC
TRBV2,-,-,TRBJ2-2,CASSSQVAGELFF,TGTGCCAGCAGCAGCCAGGTCGCCGGGGAGCTGTTTTTT
TRBV6-2/TRBV6-3,-,TRBD1,TRBJ2-3,CASSYPATGTPTDTQYF,TGTGCCAGCAGTTACCCCGCGACAGGGACACCAACAGATACGCAGTATTTT
TRBV7-2,once,-,TRBJ1-3,CASSFGGNTIYF,TGTGCCAGCAGCTTCGGGGGAAACACCATATATTTT
TRBV20-1,-,TRBD2,TRBJ2-1,CSASSLAGGSYNEQFF,TGCAGTGCTAGTAGCCTAGCGGGAGGGTCCTACAATGAGCAGTTCTTC
TRBV6-5,once,TRBD1,TRBJ1-5,CASNPTGSNQPQHF,TGTGCCAGCAACCCGACAGGGAGCAATCAGCCCCAGCATTTT
TRBV7-9,-,TRBD2,TRBJ2-7,CASSHLLAGGTEQYF,TGTGCCAGCAGCCATCTCCTAGCGGGAGGGACCGAGCAGTACTTC
TRBV5-1,-,-,TRBJ2-5,CASSLVAGPGETQYF,TGCGCCAGCAGCTTGGTGGCCGGGCCGGGGGAGACCCAGTACTTC
TRBV4-1,-,-,TRBJ2-1,CASSQDGRGYNEQFF,TGCGCCAGCAGCCAAGATGGCAGGGGTTACAATGAGCAGTTCTTC
TRBV11-2,-,TRBD1,TRBJ1-1,CASSRGTGEGTEAFF,TGTGCCAGCAGCAGGGGGACAGGGGAGGGCACTGAAGCTTTCTTT
TRBV5-1,-,TRBD2,TRBJ2-3,CASSVGGTSGRDTQYF,TGCGCCAGCAGCGTCGGAGGGACTAGCGGGAGGGATACGCAGTATTTT
TRBV14,-,-,TRBJ2-5,CASSQSRPQETQYF,TGTGCCAGCAGCCAATCCCGTCCCCAAGAGACCCAGTACTTC
TRBV10-3,-,-,TRBJ1-2,CAISTLGGEPGYTF,TGTGCCATCAGTACCTTGGGCGGGGAACCTGGCTACACCTTC
TRBV19,-,TRBD2,TRBJ2-2,CASSPRGLAGGRNTGELFF,TGTGCCAGTAGCCCCCGCGGACTAGCGGGAGGTAGGAACACCGGGGAGCTGTTTTTT
TRBV7-9,-,-,TRBJ1-2,CASSLAGTAVFGYTF,TGTGCCAGCAGCTTAGCGGGGACGGCGGTCTTCGGCTACACCTTC
TRBV19,-,-,TRBJ1-1,CASSTPQGPGVAFF,TGTGCCAGTAGTACACCACAGGGACCGGGCGTAGCTTTCTTT
TRBV6-5,-,-,TRBJ1-4,CASSYEGATNEKLFF,TGTGCCAGCAGTTACGAGGGAGCAACTAATGAAAAACTGTTTTTT
TRBV6-5,-,-,TRBJ2-1,CASRRGSYNEQFF,TGTGCCAGCAGAAGGGGTTCCTACAATGAGCAGTTCTTC
TRBV29-1,-,TRBD1,TRBJ1-2,CSVEGRQGYGYTF,TGCAGCGTTGAAGGCCGACAGGGCTATGGCTACACCTTC